The clone carrying this T cell receptor beta chain was seen only once. This record belongs to a study of blood T cell repertoires in COVID-19. CDR3 size: 17 residues. V trimming: 5 bases; J trimming: 0 bases; junction bases outside the gene matches: 9. The V gene's germline CDR1 is SGHVS and CDR2 FNYEAQ. Using immunoSEQ multiplex PCR, the repertoire was profiled, and TCRdb retains in-frame clones only, with some absent. The sample yields over 85,000 clones, 85% to 90% seen once. The sample consisted of peripheral blood. This chain uses TRBV7-6 with TRBJ1-1, with 10 bases that match TRBD1. This clonotype was obtained from a human donor in a cohort sampled during active COVID-19. This chain's CDR3 is CASSRGTGATMNTEAFF. In DNA, the CDR3 is TGTGCCAGCAGCCGCGGGACAGGGGCTACTATGAACACTGAAGCTTTCTTT.